The T cell receptor beta chain under discussion was sequenced for a study of shared T cell receptors in the human thymus. This CDR3 region has 13 residues. CDR1 is SGHTA, CDR2 FQGNSA, per germline. V shed 4 bases and J shed 2 bases, with 6 bases lying between them. Clones were read by immunoSEQ multiplex PCR, and TCRdb kept only the in-frame ones, dropping some. The sample consists of some 400,000 clones, 85% to 95% of them appearing once. Sequencing was carried out using thymocytes. This receptor was identified in a human donor. J is TRBJ2-4 and V is TRBV7-2; maybe TRBD1 (6 bases). CDR3 bases: TGTGCCAGCAGCTGGGACACCAAAAACATTCAGTACTTC. This translates into CASSWDTKNIQYF.